Presented here are 18 T cell receptor beta chains from one specimen sequenced in a study of blood T cell repertoires in COVID-19. Generated by immunoSEQ multiplex PCR, the TCRdb table keeps only in-frame clones and is missing some. The sample holds 80,000 to 100,000 clones, 80% seen once. Sequencing was done on a sample of peripheral blood. The source of these receptors is a woman between 65 and 79 years old with acute or convalescent COVID-19.

The rearrangement uses TRBV28 and TRBJ2-7; TRBD2 matches at 8 bases. Germline loops: CDR1 MDHEN, CDR2 SYDVKM. The CDR3 consists of 19 residues. V was clipped by 6 bases and J by 0 bases; unmatched bases: 19. The CDR3 region has the DNA TGTGCCAGCAGCCAAATCCAAACTCCGCTAGCGGGTATCTCCTACGAGCAGTACTTC. Translating it yields CASSQIQTPLAGISYEQYF.

The V gene is TRBV2, the J gene TRBJ2-1; 8 nucleotides match TRBD1. Per germline, CDR1 SNHLY and CDR2 FYNNEI. V lost 5 bases to trimming and J lost 0 bases; unmatched junction nucleotides: 3. The length of the CDR3 is 15 residues. The CDR3 region is CASSPGQGSYNEQFF. DNA of the CDR3: TGTGCCAGCAGTCCTGGACAGGGCTCCTACAATGAGCAGTTCTTC.

The gene calls are TRBV30 and TRBJ2-1; a possible D gene is TRBD2 (5 bases). Trimming left V 1 base short and J 6 bases short, with 13 bases between. CDR3 length: 14 residues. Germline CDR1 GTSNPN, CDR2 SVGIG (reference sequence). CDR3 nucleotides: TGTGCCTGGAGTGGGAACAACGCGGGCAATGAGCAGTTCTTC. It encodes CAWSGNNAGNEQFF.

V usage is TRBV27 and J usage is TRBJ1-1, with a tentative D call TRBD1 (5 bases). Between the trimmed V and J ends, which lost 5 bases and 1 base, there was a span of 20 bases. Germline V gives CDR1 MNHEY, CDR2 SMNVEV (reference sequence). The CDR3 covers 17 residues. The CDR3 loop reads CASSPPPQGATNTEAFF. CDR3 DNA: TGTGCCAGCAGTCCACCTCCGCAAGGGGCTACGAACACTGAAGCTTTCTTT.

The chain uses TRBV5-1 and TRBJ2-5, with TRBD1 matching over 8 bases. Looked up from germline, CDR1 is SGHRS and CDR2 is YFSETQ. The length of the CDR3 is 16 residues. V lost 4 bases to trimming and J lost 5 bases; unmatched junction nucleotides: 13. The CDR3 DNA is TGCGCCAGCAGCCTACCCACCGGCAGGGGGCACGAGACCCAGTACTTC. It codes for CASSLPTGRGHETQYF.

This clone was seen only once. This sequence joins TRBV5-1 and TRBJ1-5; no reliable D call. Germline-derived CDR1 and CDR2 are SGHRS and YFSETQ. This CDR3 is built from 15 residues. V lost 2 bases to trimming and J lost 3 bases, with 12 bases between them. As DNA, the CDR3 is TGCGCCAGCAGCTTTTCCCAGGCCTCCAATCAGCCCCAGCATTTT. Translated: CASSFSQASNQPQHF.

The chain uses TRBV29-1 and TRBJ2-3, with TRBD2 matching 9 bases. The V gene's germline CDR1 is SQVTM and CDR2 ANQGSEA. The CDR3 runs 12 residues. V lost 3 bases and J lost 5; bases outside the gene matches: 0. The CDR3 nucleotides read TGCAGCGTTGATAGCGGGGGAGATACGCAGTATTTT. Protein sequence: CSVDSGGDTQYF.

The chain couples TRBV30 to TRBJ2-7, with D tentatively TRBD1 (6 bases). The CDR3 has 12 amino acids. CDR1 and CDR2 (germline): GTSNPN, SVGIG (reference sequence). Trimming took 2 bases from V and 6 from J, leaving 11 bases between them. CDR3 in DNA: TGTGCCTGGAGTCGGATGGGGGCCGAGCAGTACTTC. It encodes CAWSRMGAEQYF.

The chain carries TRBV28 and TRBJ1-6; 7 bases are shared with TRBD1. CDR3 size: 14 residues. V dropped 7 bases and J dropped 10; count of bases not matched to a gene: 10. Germline V CDR1 and CDR2: MDHEN, SYDVKM. CDR3 region: CASIQGGRGSPLHF. The CDR3, as DNA: TGTGCCAGCATTCAAGGGGGCAGGGGGTCACCCCTCCACTTT.

This clone was counted between two and nine times. This sequence joins TRBV4-3 and TRBJ2-3, with 7 nucleotides matching TRBD2. The CDR3 spans 17 residues. Losses at the gene ends were 0 bases for V and 3 bases for J; bases not matched to a gene: 9. Germline CDR1 reads LGHNA; CDR2 reads YSLEER. The CDR3 DNA reads TGCGCCAGCAGCCAAGAGGGAGGGTCCCTGAGGACAGATACGCAGTATTTT. Amino acid sequence: CASSQEGGSLRTDTQYF.

This chain joins TRBV7-9 and TRBJ2-1; 10 bases are a match to TRBD1. CDR1 and CDR2 from the germline V gene are SEHNR and FQNEAQ (reference sequence). The J segment lost 4 bases and the V segment lost 5 bases, leaving 8 bases of the junction unmatched. CDR3 length: 16 residues. The CDR3 DNA reads TGTGCCAGCAGCCCGGAGACAGGGGGCTTTTACAATGAGCAGTTCTTC. Translation gives CASSPETGGFYNEQFF.

The chain links TRBV5-4 to TRBJ1-2; tentatively, D is TRBD1 (6 bases). Trimming took 4 bases from V and 4 from J, leaving 20 bases between them. Per the germline V gene, CDR1 is SGHNT and CDR2 is YYREEE (reference sequence). The length of the CDR3 is 16 residues. The CDR3 DNA is TGTGCCAGCAGCCCAGGAGCGGGGGGCGAAGGCTATGGCTACACCTTC. As protein: CASSPGAGGEGYGYTF.

The CDR3 is CASSLAASGAHEQFF. The CDR3 nucleotides read TGTGCCAGCAGCCTTGCGGCTAGCGGGGCCCATGAGCAGTTCTTC. The V and J genes are TRBV3-1 (or the pseudogene TRBV3-2) and TRBJ2-1; 9 nucleotides agree with TRBD2. J lost 8 bases, V lost 4 bases, and 9 bases had no gene match. The CDR3 is 15 amino acids. Per germline, CDR1 LGHDT and CDR2 YNNKEL (reference sequence).

The chain recombines TRBV14 with TRBJ2-6; 7 bases align to TRBD1. Per germline, CDR1 SGHDN and CDR2 FVKESK. Germline trimming cut 4 bases from V and 0 bases from J; bases unmatched to any gene: 6. CDR3 length: 17 amino acids. The CDR3 DNA follows: TGTGCCAGCAGCCTGGGACAGTCCCTCTCTGGGGCCAACGTCCTGACTTTC. It yields the protein CASSLGQSLSGANVLTF.

The rearrangement uses TRBV28 and TRBJ2-2, with TRBD2 matching 7 bases. This CDR3 is 16 amino acids long. Germline CDR1 reads MDHEN; CDR2 reads SYDVKM. V shed 6 bases and J 4 bases; nucleotides not matched to a gene: 11. CDR3 coding DNA: TGTGCCAGCAGGCCATCTAGCGGCTGGGGCACCGGGGAGCTGTTTTTT. Translated, it gives CASRPSSGWGTGELFF.

The V call is TRBV28, the J call TRBJ1-5; D not certain. Germline V lookup: CDR1 MDHEN, CDR2 SYDVKM. Between the trimmed V and J ends, which lost 4 bases and 0 bases, there was a span of 10 bases. There are 15 residues in the CDR3. CDR3 residues: CASSWFSDSNQPQHF. CDR3 bases: TGTGCCAGCAGTTGGTTCAGCGATAGCAATCAGCCCCAGCATTTT.

V usage is TRBV3-1 (or the pseudogene TRBV3-2) and J usage is TRBJ2-1, with 7 bases identical to TRBD2. Germline CDR1 and CDR2: LGHDT and YNNKEL (reference sequence). This CDR3 is 16 amino acids long. Germline trimming cut 3 bases from V and 2 bases from J; bases unmatched to any gene: 7. The CDR3 DNA reads TGTGCCAGCAGCCACCAGATAGCGGGCCCCTACAATGAGCAGTTCTTC. Its translation: CASSHQIAGPYNEQFF.

J is TRBJ1-1 and V is TRBV29-1; TRBD1 is a possible D gene (5 bases). The V end was cut by 4 bases, the J end by 6 bases, with 12 bases between. Per germline, CDR1 SQVTM and CDR2 ANQGSEA. The CDR3 is 12 amino acids. Here the CDR3 DNA reads TGCAGCGTTGGCAGGGATAGGTCTGAAGCTTTCTTT. It specifies CSVGRDRSEAFF.